This TCR beta chain was captured by sequencing in a study of beta chain features in type 1 diabetes. Points from the study as a whole: Patients with Type 1 diabetes showed moderately but significantly shorter TCRB CDR3s in all four CD4+ subsets.

The sequenced template was cDNA made from the entire isolated RNA. Using immunoSEQ multiplex PCR, the repertoire was profiled, and TCRdb retains in-frame clones only, with some absent. The sample has about 160,000 clones; approximately 8% are singletons. Trimming took off 3 bases at V and 5 bases at J, with 23 bases between the two ends. CDR3 size: 18 residues. In germline, CDR1 is LNHNV, CDR2 YYDKDF (reference sequence). Concerning this clone: Its target is unknown.

Based on CD45RO/CCR7/CD25/CD127/CD95/CD27, CD4+ regulatory, stem cell-like memory, naive and central memory cells were sorted. The sequence came from a woman between 40 and 50 years old with type 1 diabetes. Sample: central memory CD4+ T cells from blood. The V call is TRBV15, the J call TRBJ1-5; D possibly corresponds to TRBD1 (6 bases). CDR3 sequence: CATSSSGRSRGGDQPQHF. The CDR3 region has the DNA TGTGCCACCAGCAGTAGCGGCCGTTCGAGGGGGGGGGATCAGCCCCAGCATTTT.